The present T cell receptor (beta chain) was sequenced within a study of OX40 agonist ivuxolimab in advanced cancers. In the study overall: Across the patients, intravenous ivuxolimab was delivered every 2 weeks at 0.01 to 10 mg/kg.

Study findings and constraints: There were, on average, more expanded clones in CD8+ T cells than in CD4+.

The timepoints at which blood was sampled were baseline, cycle 4 day 1, and cycle 7 day 1. Concerning this clone: Its antigen remains unknown.

Sequencing used immunoSEQ multiplex PCR; TCRdb keeps in-frame clones, though not all of them. Of 72,000 or so clones listed, about four fifths were seen once; the top ten hold 0.35% to 0.45%. Germline loops: CDR1 MRHNA, CDR2 SNTAGT. There are 15 residues in the CDR3. Between the trimmed V and J ends, which lost 5 bases and 0 bases, there was a span of 12 bases. The sequencing here drew on CD4+ or CD8+ T cells sorted from blood, taken in a trial of the OX40 agonist ivuxolimab. The rearrangement uses TRBV6-4 and TRBJ2-3; D is unclear. The origin of this receptor is an adult with an advanced solid tumor such as melanoma, head and neck, liver or kidney cancer. CDR3 region: CASSPSAGSTDTQYF. The CDR3 DNA reads as TGTGCCAGCAGTCCTAGTGCCGGGAGCACAGATACGCAGTATTTT.